The clone carrying this T cell receptor beta chain has just a few counts. Its cognate antigen is unknown. This record comes from a study of cytomegalovirus exposure and HLA in healthy donors. The CDR3 runs 14 residues. Germline loops: CDR1 SGHRS, CDR2 YFSETQ. V was trimmed by 6 bases and J by 1 base, leaving 13 bases between them. Study results and caveats: Links to common viral pathogens appeared, in a later analysis, for several of the most significant clusters. The CMV antigen specificity of a few CMV-associated chains was confirmed through in vitro analysis. Presence/absence analyses supposed approximately even sequencing depth among donors. It was fewer than 200 TCR beta chains that were listed as cytomegalovirus-associated.

The PCR employed 60 Vbeta primers together with 13 Jbeta primers. Some clones are missing from TCRdb's copy, which holds only in-frame ones; the method was immunoSEQ multiplex PCR. The table has 90,000 to 140,000 clones, approximately 16% seen once. This sequence originates from a female donor in good health and CMV-seronegative. The V gene is TRBV5-1, the J gene TRBJ1-2; D remains unclear. Input material: PBMCs. The CDR3 spells CASTPVDNNYGYTF. DNA for the CDR3: TGCGCCAGCACCCCAGTAGACAATAACTATGGCTACACCTTC. The full variable domain, in which reference TRBV5-1 and TRBJ1-2 provide the parts outside the CDR3, is KAGVTQTPRYLIKTRGQQVTLSCSPISGHRSVSWYQQTPGQGLQFLFEYFSETQRNKGNFPGRFSGRQFSNSRSEMNVSTLELGDSALYLCASTPVDNNYGYTFGSGTRLTVV.